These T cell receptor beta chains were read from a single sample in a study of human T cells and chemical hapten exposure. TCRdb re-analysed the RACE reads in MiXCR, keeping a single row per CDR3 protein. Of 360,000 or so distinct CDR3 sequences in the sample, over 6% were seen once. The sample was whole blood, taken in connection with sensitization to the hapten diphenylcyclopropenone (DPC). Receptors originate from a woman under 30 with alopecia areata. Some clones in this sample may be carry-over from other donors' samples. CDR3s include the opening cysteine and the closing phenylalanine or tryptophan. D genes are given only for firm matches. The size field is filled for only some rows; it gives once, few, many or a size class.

CDR3 protein: CASSKPQVSNEQFF; J gene: TRBJ2-1; V gene: TRBV21-1; clone size: NA; D gene: NA
CDR3 protein: CASSLALGTGEYYTF; J gene: TRBJ1-2; V gene: TRBV12-3/TRBV12-4; clone size: many; D gene: TRBD1
CDR3 protein: CASSLLLDSQASEKLFF; J gene: TRBJ1-4; V gene: TRBV7-6; clone size: few; D gene: NA
CDR3 protein: CSVSQAWGFYGYTF; J gene: TRBJ1-2; V gene: TRBV29-1; clone size: many; D gene: NA
CDR3 protein: CASSQDLRLANYGYTF; J gene: TRBJ1-2; V gene: TRBV14; clone size: many; D gene: NA
CDR3 protein: CASSPPRQGASKTEAFF; J gene: TRBJ1-1; V gene: TRBV28; clone size: many; D gene: TRBD1
CDR3 protein: CASSLSDRASGNTIYF; J gene: TRBJ1-3; V gene: TRBV4-3; clone size: few; D gene: TRBD1
CDR3 protein: CASRLTGTGGANTIYF; J gene: TRBJ1-3; V gene: TRBV27; clone size: many; D gene: TRBD1
CDR3 protein: CSVEDPRRNTEAFF; J gene: TRBJ1-1; V gene: TRBV29-1; clone size: NA; D gene: NA
CDR3 protein: CASSWGVSNQPQHF; J gene: TRBJ1-5; V gene: TRBV28; clone size: many; D gene: NA
CDR3 protein: CASRNRESGTGELFF; J gene: TRBJ2-2; V gene: TRBV6-5; clone size: NA; D gene: NA
CDR3 protein: CATSRDWRGQNQPQHF; J gene: TRBJ1-5; V gene: TRBV15; clone size: NA; D gene: TRBD1
CDR3 protein: CASSQDRTPYQPQHF; J gene: TRBJ1-5; V gene: TRBV4-3; clone size: many; D gene: NA